A selection of T cell receptor beta chains follows, all from one sample in a study of radiotherapy plus CTLA-4 blockade in lung cancer. Sequenced by immunoSEQ multiplex PCR; TCRdb stores in-frame clones only, minus some. The sample lists roughly 120,000 clones, 81% occurring once. This specimen was peripheral blood, taken from a patient treated with radiotherapy plus ipilimumab. These receptor sequences come from a human donor with non-small cell lung cancer that progressed on radiotherapy plus ipilimumab. Some clones in this sample may be carry-over from other donors' samples. The CDR3 runs from the conserved cysteine through the conserved F or W. The order of the fields is clone size, D gene, J gene, V gene, CDR3 length, CDR3 DNA, CDR3 protein. The D gene is left open where the match is weak. Some rows mark clone size as missing; the rest say once, few, many or name a class of expanded clone.

. | . | TRBJ2-1 | TRBV9 | 16 | TGTGCCAGCAGCGTAGGGATCAGGCTTGACTACAATGAGCAGTTCTTC | CASSVGIRLDYNEQFF
. | . | TRBJ1-4 | TRBV5-1 | 14 | TGCGCCAGCAGCTCCCGCGGGGGCGGGGAAAAACTGTTTTTT | CASSSRGGGEKLFF
few | . | TRBJ2-7 | TRBV4-1 | 16 | TGCGCCAGCAGCCAGGCAGACTTCTTGTTTTCCTACGAGCAGTACTTC | CASSQADFLFSYEQYF
once | . | TRBJ2-7 | TRBV2 | 13 | TGTGCCAGCAGGGCAGGGGTCTCCGACGAGCAGTACTTC | CASRAGVSDEQYF
. | . | TRBJ2-3 | TRBV5-1 | 15 | TGCGCCAGCAGCTTGGGACCCGCGATCCCAGATACGCAGTATTTT | CASSLGPAIPDTQYF
. | . | TRBJ1-2 | TRBV30 | 14 | TGTGCCTGGGACTGGGCGGGGGGCGACTATGGCTACACCTTC | CAWDWAGGDYGYTF
. | TRBD2 | TRBJ2-3 | TRBV7-2 | 15 | TGTGCCAGCAGCTGGCTAGCGGGGGGACCAGATACGCAGTATTTT | CASSWLAGGPDTQYF
once | . | TRBJ2-3 | TRBV9 | 14 | TGTGCCAGCAGCGCGGGACGAATCACAGATACGCAGTATTTT | CASSAGRITDTQYF
. | . | TRBJ1-3 | TRBV6-5 | 16 | TGTGCCAGCAGTTACCGCGGGGGGGGGCACGGAAACACCATATATTTT | CASSYRGGGHGNTIYF
. | . | TRBJ2-6 | TRBV7-9 | 16 | TGTGCCAGCAGCTTTGGGTCAAACTCTGGGGCCAACGTCCTGACTTTC | CASSFGSNSGANVLTF
. | TRBD1 | TRBJ2-7 | TRBV9 | 14 | TGTGCCAGCAGCCCCGGACAGGGGGCTTACGAGCAGTACTTC | CASSPGQGAYEQYF
. | . | TRBJ1-1 | TRBV18 | 14 | TGTGCCAGCTCACCAGGGGCGGGAAACACTGAAGCTTTCTTT | CASSPGAGNTEAFF
. | . | TRBJ2-3 | TRBV2 | 14 | TGTGCCAGCAGTGTAGTCCAAAGCGCAGATACGCAGTATTTT | CASSVVQSADTQYF
. | TRBD1 | TRBJ1-6 | TRBV4-3 | 16 | TGCGCCAGCAGCCAAGGACGACAGGGGGCGCGGGGACCCCTCCACTTT | CASSQGRQGARGPLHF
few | TRBD2 | TRBJ2-1 | TRBV5-6 | 16 | TGTGCCAGCAGCTTGGATCGCGGGGGGGCCTTTGGGGAGCAGTTCTTC | CASSLDRGGAFGEQFF
few | TRBD2 | TRBJ2-1 | TRBV9 | 15 | TGTGCCAGCAGCGTAGCGGGGGGGGAGTACAATGAGCAGTTCTTC | CASSVAGGEYNEQFF
. | . | TRBJ1-5 | TRBV7-2 | 13 | TGTGCCAGCAGCTCCCGGACCAATCAGCCCCAGCATTTT | CASSSRTNQPQHF
. | . | TRBJ2-3 | TRBV4-1 | 15 | TGCGCCAGCAGCCAAGATCCGACTCCGAAGGATACGCAGTATTTT | CASSQDPTPKDTQYF
once | TRBD2 | TRBJ2-3 | TRBV4-2 | 15 | TGTGCCAGCAGCCAAGCCCTGCGGGGGGGCGGTACGCAGTATTTT | CASSQALRGGGTQYF
. | . | TRBJ1-3 | TRBV15 | 14 | TGTGCCACCAGCAACAACAGGGACGGAAACACCATATATTTT | CATSNNRDGNTIYF
. | . | TRBJ2-5 | TRBV5-1 | 13 | TGCGCCAGCAGCCCCCCCGGCGGAGAGACCCAGTACTTC | CASSPPGGETQYF
. | TRBD1 | TRBJ2-7 | TRBV7-7 | 18 | TGTGCTAGCAACCACTTACAGACGGACAGGCTCTTTCTCTACGAGCAGTACTTC | CASNHLQTDRLFLYEQYF
few | . | TRBJ1-2 | TRBV5-8 | 13 | TGTGCCAGCAGCTGGGGGACCGGCTATGGCTACACCTTC | CASSWGTGYGYTF
few | . | TRBJ1-1 | TRBV6-1 | 14 | TGTGCCAGCAGTGAAGTAGCCGAGAACACTGAAGCTTTCTTT | CASSEVAENTEAFF
few | . | TRBJ2-5 | TRBV7-2 | 18 | TGTGCCAGCAGCTTAACTGGGGGCGGGCGGGGCCCGAGGGAGACCCAGTACTTC | CASSLTGGGRGPRETQYF
. | . | TRBJ2-6 | TRBV5-5 | 17 | TGTGCCAGCAGCTGGATCGGATCTTACTCTGGGGCCAACGTCCTGACTTTC | CASSWIGSYSGANVLTF
few | TRBD1 | TRBJ1-6 | TRBV6-5 | 13 | TGTGCCAGCAGGGACAGGGTAGGATCACCCCTCCACTTT | CASRDRVGSPLHF
once | TRBD1 | TRBJ1-6 | TRBV4-1 | 17 | TGCGCCAGCAGCCCTGGACAGGGGATCTCCTATAATTCACCCCTCCACTTT | CASSPGQGISYNSPLHF
. | . | TRBJ2-3 | TRBV29-1 | 15 | TGCAGCGTTGAAGGGGGGGGGCCTTACACAGATACGCAGTATTTT | CSVEGGGPYTDTQYF
. | TRBD1 | TRBJ1-6 | TRBV4-2 | 19 | TGTGCCAGCAGCCAAGTAACCCCGGGACAGGGCTATTATAATTCACCCCTCCACTTT | CASSQVTPGQGYYNSPLHF
. | . | TRBJ1-3 | TRBV13 | 14 | TGTGCCAGCAGCGTGACAGGTCTAGGAAACACCATATATTTT | CASSVTGLGNTIYF
. | . | TRBJ1-2 | TRBV27 | 17 | TGTGCCAGCAGTCCAGACGGCAGGGGAGAAGGAAGCTATGGCTACACCTTC | CASSPDGRGEGSYGYTF
. | . | TRBJ2-3 | TRBV5-1 | 12 | TGCGCCAGCAGCACGGGAGCAGATACGCAGTATTTT | CASSTGADTQYF
once | TRBD2 | TRBJ2-3 | TRBV15 | 17 | TGTGCCACCAGCAGAGCCCTTACCCGGGGGGGAACAGATACGCAGTATTTT | CATSRALTRGGTDTQYF
. | . | TRBJ1-1 | TRBV27 | 15 | TGTGCCAGCCGCAACTATGGGGGGGTCAACACTGAAGCTTTCTTT | CASRNYGGVNTEAFF
. | . | TRBJ2-5 | TRBV7-8 | 15 | TGTGCCAGCACCAGCAGGGGCCCGAGCGGAGAGACCCAGTACTTC | CASTSRGPSGETQYF
. | . | TRBJ2-3 | TRBV7-9 | 15 | TGTGCCTTTCGACATTCTAGCCCCCATGATGGTACGCAGTATTTT | CAFRHSSPHDGTQYF
. | . | TRBJ1-2 | TRBV27 | 13 | TGTGCCAGCACTACCCTAGTAGGGTCCGGCTACACCTTC | CASTTLVGSGYTF
. | TRBD1 | TRBJ1-2 | TRBV7-8 | 14 | TGTGCCAGCAGCACCCGGACAGGGGGGGATGGCTACACCTTC | CASSTRTGGDGYTF
. | TRBD1 | TRBJ1-6 | TRBV7-8 | 15 | TGTGCCAGCAGCTTAGCGGGACAGGGCTATTCACCCCTCCACTTT | CASSLAGQGYSPLHF
. | TRBD1 | TRBJ1-2 | TRBV18 | 15 | TGTGCCAGCTCACCACCGACAGGGGCTAACTATGGCTACACCTTC | CASSPPTGANYGYTF
. | . | TRBJ2-1 | TRBV18 | 15 | TGTGCCAGCTCACCGAGAGCCCTACGCGGCCAGATAGGGTTCTTC | CASSPRALRGQIGFF
. | . | TRBJ2-5 | TRBV5-4 | 15 | TGTGCCAGCAGCTTAGCCCTCACGTACCAAGAGACCCAGTACTTC | CASSLALTYQETQYF
. | . | TRBJ2-1 | TRBV2 | 15 | TGTGCCAGCAGTGAAGAAACTAGCCTCTACAATGAGCAGTTCTTC | CASSEETSLYNEQFF
once | . | TRBJ1-1 | TRBV5-4 | 11 | TGTGCCAGCAGATCGTACACTGAAGCTTTCTTT | CASRSYTEAFF
. | . | TRBJ2-3 | TRBV11-3 | 14 | TGTGCCAGCAGCTTAGGCCGACTCACAGATACGCAGTATTTT | CASSLGRLTDTQYF
. | TRBD2 | TRBJ2-3 | TRBV18 | 18 | TGTGCCAGCTCACCCCTTTTCCCGGGGGGGGCCCCCACAGATACGCAGTATTTT | CASSPLFPGGAPTDTQYF
. | TRBD1 | TRBJ1-1 | TRBV9 | 13 | TGTGCCAGCAGTGCTAGGGGGCTCACTGAAGCTTTCTTT | CASSARGLTEAFF
. | . | TRBJ2-6 | TRBV22-1 | 18 | TGTCCTGGGAGCCACTTTGGAAAGCGAACAAGTCGGGCCAACGTCCTGACTTTC | CPGSHFGKRTSRANVLTF
. | TRBD1 | TRBJ2-3 | TRBV10-3 | 19 | TGTGCCATCAGCTTACGAAATATACAGGGGATATTGGGCACAGATACGCAGTATTTT | CAISLRNIQGILGTDTQYF
few | . | TRBJ2-5 | TRBV6-5 | 15 | TGTGCCAGCAGCCCATACCTGGAAGCCCAAGAGACCCAGTACTTC | CASSPYLEAQETQYF
. | . | TRBJ2-5 | TRBV7-2 | 11 | TGTGCCAGCAGCGAAGCGGGCGCCCAGTACTTC | CASSEAGAQYF
. | TRBD1 | TRBJ1-5 | TRBV19 | 15 | TGTGCCAGTAGTATCCCGGGACAGGGGGAATCCGCCCAGCATTTT | CASSIPGQGESAQHF
. | TRBD2 | TRBJ2-2 | TRBV7-2 | 16 | TGTGCCAGCAGCTTAGTGGGACTAGCGATAGGCGGGGAGCTGTTTTTT | CASSLVGLAIGGELFF